Below are 10 T cell receptor beta chains sequenced from a single sample in a study of CD8+ T cells in alopecia areata. Extracted from the samples, RNA was reverse transcribed into cDNA to serve as the sequencing template. Some clones are missing from TCRdb's copy, which holds only in-frame ones; the method was immunoSEQ multiplex PCR. The table includes about 160,000 clones, around 86% detected once. The specimen was CD8+ T cells sorted from blood, collected at week 0. The receptors were gathered from a human donor with alopecia areata.

With respect to this clone: The sample contains more than one DNA sequence encoding this CDR3. The chain couples TRBV11-2 to TRBJ2-3; TRBD1 aligns across 9 bases. The CDR3 sequence is 16 residues long. V lost 6 bases to trimming and J lost 3 bases; unmatched junction nucleotides: 10. Per the germline V gene, CDR1 is SGHAT and CDR2 is FQNNGV. The CDR3 is CASRLKPGQGTDTQYF. The CDR3 bases are TGTGCCAGCAGGTTAAAACCGGGACAGGGAACAGATACGCAGTATTTT.

The CDR3 nucleotides read TGCGCCAGCAGCTACATTAGACTGGAGCAGTTCTTC. Its translation is CASSYIRLEQFF. The rearrangement links TRBV5-1 to TRBJ2-1; D not certain. V lost 3 bases and J 10 bases, leaving 11 bases between the germline ends. The CDR3 is 12 residues long. Germline V lookup: CDR1 SGHRS, CDR2 YFSETQ.

The V call is TRBV6-1, the J call TRBJ2-5; a weak D match, TRBD1 (5 bases). CDR3 length: 14 amino acids. The germline gives CDR1 MNHNS, CDR2 SASEGT. Trimming removed 6 bases at V and 2 bases at J, with 13 bases between. CDR3 sequence: CASSTMTEQETQYF. Here the CDR3 DNA reads TGTGCCAGCAGCACGATGACAGAGCAAGAGACCCAGTACTTC.

The genes are TRBV6-6 and TRBJ1-4, with TRBD1 as a possible D gene (5 bases). The germline V and J ends were trimmed by 2 bases and 4 bases, with 14 bases remaining between them. The CDR3 is 16 residues long. Looked up from germline, CDR1 is MNHNY and CDR2 is SVGAGI (reference sequence). The CDR3 here is CASSYPTRDYNEKLFF. DNA of the CDR3: TGTGCCAGCAGTTACCCCACCCGGGACTATAATGAAAAACTGTTTTTT.

The chain carries TRBV25-1 and TRBJ1-3; D unresolved. There are 17 residues in the CDR3. Germline-derived CDR1 and CDR2 are MGHDK and SYGVNS. With 3 bases removed from V and 0 bases from J, the gap between germline ends came to 15 bases. For the CDR3, the DNA is TGTGCCAGCAGTGATCCACTCCGACGGGACTCTGGAAACACCATATATTTT. Translating gives CASSDPLRRDSGNTIYF.

The chain links TRBV6-5 to TRBJ2-5, with D unclear. From germline, CDR1 is MNHEY and CDR2 SVGAGI. The germline V and J ends were trimmed by 2 bases and 7 bases, with 8 bases remaining between them. The CDR3 is made up of 12 amino acids. The CDR3 DNA reads as TGTGCCAGCAGTTACGCACCGGGGACCCAGTACTTC. This codes for CASSYAPGTQYF.

CDR3 DNA: TGCGCCAGCAGCACCGGGACAGGGGCCCCGGGGGGTGAAGCTTTCTTT. Its translation is CASSTGTGAPGGEAFF. J is TRBJ1-1 and V is TRBV5-1; TRBD1 matches 10 bases. Germline values: CDR1 SGHRS, CDR2 YFSETQ. V was clipped by 4 bases and J by 7 bases; unmatched bases: 13. This CDR3 spans 16 amino acids.

The chain combines TRBV7-9 with TRBJ1-4; no firm D call. The V gene's germline CDR1 is SEHNR and CDR2 FQNEAQ (reference sequence). The CDR3 has 11 residues. V was clipped by 5 bases and J by 7 bases, with 5 bases between them. The CDR3 DNA sequence: TGTGCCAGCAGCCCGCTTGAAAAACTGTTTTTT. Its translation: CASSPLEKLFF.

The chain carries TRBV5-1 and TRBJ2-2; D tentatively reads TRBD1 or TRBD2 (5 bases each). In germline, CDR1 is SGHRS, CDR2 YFSETQ. Deletions cut 1 base from V and 6 bases from J, with 19 bases between. The CDR3 is 17 amino acids. DNA of the CDR3: TGCGCCAGCAGCTTGTCTTTTACCCCCAGGGACGCCGGGGAGCTGTTTTTT. Protein sequence: CASSLSFTPRDAGELFF.

The chain recombines TRBV7-9 with TRBJ1-1; 7 bases match TRBD1. This CDR3 has 13 amino acids. CDR1 SEHNR and CDR2 FQNEAQ come from the germline V gene (reference sequence). V was pared by 4 bases and J by 8 bases, with 7 bases of the junction left unmatched. The CDR3 DNA reads as TGTGCCAGCAGCTCATCGCCCAGGGGGGAAGCTTTCTTT. Its protein is CASSSSPRGEAFF.